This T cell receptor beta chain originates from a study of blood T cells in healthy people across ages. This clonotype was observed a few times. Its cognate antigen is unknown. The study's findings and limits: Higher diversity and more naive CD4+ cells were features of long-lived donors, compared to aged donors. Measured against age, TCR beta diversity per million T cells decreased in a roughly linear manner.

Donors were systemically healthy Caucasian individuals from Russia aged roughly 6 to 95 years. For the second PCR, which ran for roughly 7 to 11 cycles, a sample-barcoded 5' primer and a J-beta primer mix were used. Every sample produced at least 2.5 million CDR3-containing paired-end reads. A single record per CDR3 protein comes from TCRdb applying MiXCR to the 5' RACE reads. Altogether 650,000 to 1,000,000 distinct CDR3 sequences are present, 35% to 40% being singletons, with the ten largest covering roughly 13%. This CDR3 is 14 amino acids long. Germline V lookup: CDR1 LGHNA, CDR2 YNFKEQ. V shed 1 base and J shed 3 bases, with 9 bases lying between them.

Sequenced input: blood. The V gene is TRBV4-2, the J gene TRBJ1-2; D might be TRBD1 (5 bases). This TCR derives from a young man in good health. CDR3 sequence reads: CASSQVGADYGYTF. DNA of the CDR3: TGTGCCAGCAGCCAAGTAGGGGCTGACTATGGCTACACCTTC.